This record looks at one TCR beta chain sequence and its context. This entry comes from a study of radiation and T cells in renal cell carcinoma. Sequencing used immunoSEQ multiplex PCR; TCRdb keeps in-frame clones, though not all of them. Counted here are around 140,000 clones, 75% to 90% occurring once; the ten biggest clones make up roughly 25%. Sample time point: baseline pretreatment blood. The treatment is: 15 Gy SBRT to primary tumor, nephrectomy 4 weeks later. The patient's renal cell carcinoma had clear cell pathology. The length of the CDR3 is 16 residues. The V gene end was trimmed by 5 bases and the J gene end by 0 bases; junction bases not matched to a gene: 7. Germline V gene lookup returns CDR1 SGHTA and CDR2 FQGNSA.

The TCR originated in a woman aged 45 to 65 with renal cell carcinoma. The sequencing here drew on blood, taken from a patient whose treatment included radiotherapy and nephrectomy. J is TRBJ1-3 and V is TRBV7-2; 7 bases agree with TRBD1. CDR3 sequence: CASSKGQPGSGNTIYF. DNA for the CDR3: TGTGCCAGCAGCAAGGGACAGCCCGGCTCTGGAAACACCATATATTTT.